Each of the 23 T cell receptor beta chains below was sequenced from the same sample in a study of response to subunit inactivated influenza vaccine. TCRdb fed the RT-PCR reads into MiXCR, producing one record per CDR3 protein. Of under 800,000 distinct CDR3 sequences in the sample, 11% to 15% were seen once. Sequences were derived from PBMCs from blood, sampled 14 to 15 days before vaccination. The source is a man aged 45-65 years who received an inactivated influenza vaccine.

This clonotype occurred a few times. The chain has TRBV4-2 and TRBJ2-3; TRBD2 matches at 7 bases. This CDR3 has 18 residues. The germline gives CDR1 LGHNA, CDR2 YNFKEQ. The V gene end was trimmed by 1 base and the J gene end by 3 bases; junction bases not matched to a gene: 13. CDR3 DNA sequence: TGTGCCAGCAGCCAAGGCATCATGGGGGGGATGGAGACAGATACGCAGTATTTT. Translation: CASSQGIMGGMETDTQYF.

This clonotype was recorded many times. The CDR3 region is CASSFGGLTQGPNEQFF. The CDR3 DNA sequence: TGTGCCAGCAGTTTCGGGGGCCTAACGCAGGGGCCCAATGAGCAGTTCTTC. This sequence joins TRBV27 and TRBJ2-1, with D possibly called TRBD1 or TRBD2 (6 bases each). V gave up 3 bases and J gave up 6 bases, with 21 bases separating them. Per germline, CDR1 MNHEY and CDR2 SMNVEV (reference sequence). CDR3 length equals 17 residues.

This clonotype was detected a few times. The chain recombines TRBV20-1 with TRBJ2-5; 7 bases are a match to TRBD2. Germline assignment: CDR1 DFQATT and CDR2 SNEGSKA (reference sequence). CDR3 size: 13 residues. The ends lost 3 bases at V and 3 bases at J; junction bases unmatched: 4. This chain's CDR3 is CSASVAGKETQYF. The CDR3 DNA is TGCAGTGCTAGTGTAGCGGGCAAAGAGACCCAGTACTTC.

This clonotype occurred a few times. The chain couples TRBV7-4 to TRBJ2-5; possibly TRBD1 for D (6 bases). The CDR3 is made up of 17 amino acids. V was trimmed by 1 base and J by 2 bases, leaving 17 bases between them. Germline CDR1 and CDR2: SGHVT and SQSDAQ. DNA for the CDR3: TGTGCCAGCAGCTTAGAAGGTGGGACAACCAATCAAGAGACCCAGTACTTC. The encoded protein is CASSLEGGTTNQETQYF.

This clonotype was observed a few times. The genes are TRBV11-2 and TRBJ2-5; D possibly corresponds to TRBD1 (6 bases). The CDR3 runs 14 residues. V lost 4 bases and J lost 5, with 14 bases in between. Per germline, CDR1 SGHAT and CDR2 FQNNGV. Here the CDR3 DNA reads TGTGCCAGCAGCTCGAAGACAGGTTGGGAGACCCAGTACTTC. It encodes CASSSKTGWETQYF.

This rearrangement joins TRBV12-3 or TRBV12-4 to TRBJ2-2; 11 nucleotides align to TRBD2. Germline trimming cut 7 bases from V and 7 bases from J; bases unmatched to any gene: 8. CDR3 size: 15 residues. The CDR3 DNA is TGTGCCAGCAACCCTTTAGCGGGGGGGCTCGGGGAGCTGTTTTTT. Amino acids: CASNPLAGGLGELFF.

This clonotype was detected ten times or more. The V call is TRBV4-2, the J call TRBJ2-3; the D is unclear. The CDR3 sequence is 16 residues long. V gave up 2 bases and J gave up 4 bases, with 16 bases separating them. Germline V lookup: CDR1 LGHNA, CDR2 YNFKEQ. Here the CDR3 reads CASSQLGPDPPDTQYF. The CDR3 bases are TGTGCCAGCAGCCAACTAGGACCAGACCCCCCAGATACGCAGTATTTT.

This clonotype showed up just a few times. This chain uses TRBV7-2 with TRBJ2-1; 8 nucleotides match TRBD1. V shed 5 bases, J shed 7 bases, and the junction held 10 bases outside the gene matches. CDR1 and CDR2 (germline): SGHTA, FQGNSA. This CDR3 has 15 amino acids. CDR3 DNA: TGTGCCAGCAGCGCCCAACAGGGGGGAAGGAATGAGCAGTTCTTC. This gives the protein CASSAQQGGRNEQFF.

The chain employs TRBV5-1 and TRBJ1-2; 9 bases align to TRBD1. V shed 2 bases, J shed 8 bases, and the junction held 7 bases outside the gene matches. Germline values: CDR1 SGHRS, CDR2 YFSETQ. This CDR3 has 14 residues. The CDR3 here is CASSFGTGSEGYTF. CDR3 coding DNA: TGCGCCAGCAGCTTCGGGACAGGGAGTGAAGGCTACACCTTC.

The chain joins TRBV7-9 to TRBJ2-1; perhaps TRBD1 as D (6 bases). Between the trimmed V and J ends, which lost 9 bases and 8 bases, there was a span of 17 bases. The CDR3 is made up of 13 amino acids. Germline values: CDR1 SEHNR, CDR2 FQNEAQ (reference sequence). CDR3 protein: CASTQQGFYEQFF. CDR3 coding DNA: TGTGCCAGTACACAACAGGGTTTCTATGAGCAGTTCTTC.

The chain recombines TRBV20-1 with TRBJ1-2; D gene uncertain. V gave up 6 bases and J gave up 0 bases, with 8 bases separating them. The CDR3 totals 12 residues. Germline V gene sequence: CDR1 DFQATT, CDR2 SNEGSKA (reference sequence). This CDR3 is CSAVSTNYGYTF. The CDR3 nucleotides are TGCAGTGCGGTTTCAACTAACTATGGCTACACCTTC.

In this sample, this clonotype turned up a few times. The chain employs TRBV7-9 and TRBJ2-7; a weak D match, TRBD1 (6 bases). V was trimmed by 0 bases and J by 7 bases, leaving 10 bases between them. Germline V CDR1 and CDR2: SEHNR, FQNEAQ (reference sequence). CDR3 length equals 13 residues. For the CDR3, the DNA is TGTGCCAGCAGCTTAGCAGGGACACTGGAGCAGTACTTC. Protein sequence: CASSLAGTLEQYF. Supplemented by reference TRBV7-9 and TRBJ2-7, the full variable domain reads DTGVSQNPRHKITKRGQNVTFRCDPISEHNRLYWYRQTLGQGPEFLTYFQNEAQLEKSRLLSDRFSAERPKGSFSTLEIQRTEQGDSAMYLCASSLAGTLEQYFGPGTRLTVT.

A few counts support this clonotype. The chain carries TRBV24-1 and TRBJ2-3, with 12 bases aligning to TRBD2. Germline V lookup: CDR1 KGHDR, CDR2 SFDVKD. Trimming cost V 7 bases and J 6 bases; bases outside gene matches: 7. The CDR3 length is 15 residues. CDR3 DNA sequence: TGTGCCACCAGGACTAGCGGGAGCAGCGGCGATACGCAGTATTTT. Its translation is CATRTSGSSGDTQYF.

This clonotype was counted a few times. The chain uses TRBV6-1 and TRBJ2-3; unclear D gene. The CDR3 runs to 17 residues. The V and J ends lost 6 bases and 2 bases respectively, with 21 bases between them. CDR1 MNHNS and CDR2 SASEGT come from the germline V gene. The chain's CDR3 is CASRPSRVSPTTDTQYF. The DNA of the CDR3 is TGTGCCAGCAGACCCAGTCGGGTGTCCCCGACCACAGATACGCAGTATTTT.

This clonotype turned up a few times. The CDR3 region is CASSLYLGQGRNQPQHF. As DNA, the CDR3 is TGTGCCAGCAGTTTATACCTCGGACAGGGAAGGAATCAGCCCCAGCATTTT. J is TRBJ1-5 and V is TRBV28, with 8 positions matching TRBD1. V lost 1 base and J lost 4; bases outside the gene matches: 9. This CDR3 comprises 17 residues. Germline CDR1 reads MDHEN; CDR2 reads SYDVKM.

The table lists this clonotype with a few counts. J is TRBJ2-1 and V is TRBV10-2, with 9 bases lining up with TRBD2. This CDR3 region has 16 residues. Per the germline V gene, CDR1 is WSHSY and CDR2 is SAAADI. The ends lost 6 bases at V and 10 bases at J; junction bases unmatched: 16. The CDR3, as DNA: TGCGCCAGCAGCATTTTAGCGGGGGACATTAAGGGAGAGCAGTTCTTC. Protein: CASSILAGDIKGEQFF.

The chain combines TRBV11-2 with TRBJ2-7; D gene uncertain. The CDR3 is 14 amino acids. CDR1 is SGHAT and CDR2 is FQNNGV in the germline V gene. V lost 1 base, J lost 5 bases, and 12 bases lay in between. CDR3 region: CASSLGRKPDEQYF. The CDR3 coding sequence is TGTGCCAGCAGCTTAGGCCGCAAACCGGACGAGCAGTACTTC.

This clonotype has only a few counts. The chain recombines TRBV7-2 with TRBJ1-6; D is undetermined. Trimming took off 1 base at V and 9 bases at J, with 13 bases between the two ends. Germline CDR1 and CDR2: SGHTA and FQGNSA. This CDR3 is built from 15 residues. CDR3 DNA sequence: TGTGCCAGCAGCTTAGATGGGGTCGGAGGTTCACCCCTCCACTTT. This translates into CASSLDGVGGSPLHF.

This clonotype occurred a few times. The chain has TRBV15 and TRBJ2-1; TRBD2 aligns across 11 bases. Germline assignment: CDR1 LNHNV and CDR2 YYDKDF (reference sequence). J was trimmed by 5 bases and V by 0 bases; bases with no gene match: 6. The CDR3 is made up of 17 amino acids. CDR3: CATSRDLLAGENNEQFF. The CDR3 region has the DNA TGTGCCACCAGCAGAGATCTACTAGCGGGGGAGAACAATGAGCAGTTCTTC.

The table lists this clonotype with many counts. The CDR3 reads CASSFSPDYNEQFF. The CDR3, as DNA: TGCGCCAGCAGCTTTTCTCCGGATTACAATGAGCAGTTCTTC. This chain uses TRBV5-1 with TRBJ2-1; D is uncertain. V lost 2 bases and J lost 4, with 10 bases in between. This CDR3 spans 14 amino acids. Germline V lookup: CDR1 SGHRS, CDR2 YFSETQ.

V is TRBV19 and J is TRBJ2-5; D is perhaps TRBD1 (5 bases). Trimming removed 3 bases at V and 2 bases at J, with 19 bases between. In germline, CDR1 is LNHDA, CDR2 SQIVND (reference sequence). There are 17 residues in the CDR3. The CDR3 nucleotides are TGTGCCAGTAGTATTACTATCGATGGGCCAGGGCAAGAGACCCAGTACTTC. As protein: CASSITIDGPGQETQYF.

This clonotype was seen a few times. This sequence joins TRBV6-2 or TRBV6-3 and TRBJ2-7, with D perhaps matching TRBD2 (6 bases). Germline-derived CDR1 and CDR2 are MNHEY and SVGEGT. V was trimmed by 4 bases and J by 2 bases, leaving 18 bases between them. The CDR3 spans 16 residues. This chain's CDR3 is CASSSNSGTGTYEQYF. DNA for the CDR3: TGTGCCAGCAGTTCTAATTCCGGGACTGGCACCTACGAGCAGTACTTC.

The V and J genes are TRBV6-1 and TRBJ2-2; TRBD1 aligns across 8 bases. The J segment lost 6 bases and the V segment lost 7 bases, leaving 13 bases of the junction unmatched. The length of the CDR3 is 16 residues. Germline-derived CDR1 and CDR2 are MNHNS and SASEGT. CDR3 sequence (DNA): TGTGCCAGCATTGGTAATGGACAGGGTAGCGCCGGGGAGCTGTTTTTT. The encoded protein is CASIGNGQGSAGELFF.